Listed here are 25 T cell receptor beta chains from one sample, sequenced in a study of T cells in localized non-small cell lung cancer. Method: immunoSEQ multiplex PCR; TCRdb's copy keeps in-frame clones and lacks some. The sample has 28,000 or so clones, approximately 90% seen once. Sequencing was performed on peripheral blood, taken before any cancer treatment. The origin of the receptors is a male donor older than 55 with stage I lung adenocarcinoma.

The chain recombines TRBV15 with TRBJ1-1; D gene ambiguous. The V gene's germline CDR1 is LNHNV and CDR2 YYDKDF (reference sequence). This CDR3 contains 13 residues. Trimming pared 0 bases from V and 3 bases from J, leaving 5 bases between. In nucleotides, the CDR3 is TGTGCCACCAGCAGAGATTGGGACACTGAAGCTTTCTTT. Residues: CATSRDWDTEAFF.

Within the sample, this clone is medium-sized. The chain carries TRBV18 and TRBJ1-5; D ambiguous. CDR3 length equals 15 residues. The ends were cut back, 0 bases at V and 4 bases at J, with 10 bases in the middle. Germline-derived CDR1 and CDR2 are KGHSH and LQKENI. The CDR3 is CASSPPPGGNQPQHF. CDR3 in DNA: TGTGCCAGCTCACCACCGCCAGGTGGAAATCAGCCCCAGCATTTT.

The chain recombines TRBV7-2 with TRBJ2-3; 8 nucleotides align to TRBD2. The CDR3 has 11 residues. J gave up 13 bases and V 2 bases, and 2 bases lay outside the gene matches. Per germline, CDR1 SGHTA and CDR2 FQGNSA. Here the CDR3 reads CASSLTGGKYF. CDR3 nucleotide sequence: TGTGCCAGCAGCTTAACGGGGGGGAAGTATTTT.

The V gene is TRBV5-1, the J gene TRBJ1-1; no definite D call. CDR1 is SGHRS, CDR2 YFSETQ, per germline. The CDR3 is 12 amino acids. Trimming took 0 bases from V and 7 from J, leaving 7 bases between them. CDR3 bases: TGCGCCAGCAGCTTGGAACCGCATGAAGCTTTCTTT. It encodes CASSLEPHEAFF.

The J gene is TRBJ2-4, the V gene TRBV6-6; no clear D. The CDR3 is 13 residues long. Germline CDR1 MNHNY, CDR2 SVGAGI (reference sequence). Trimming took 6 bases from V and 0 from J, leaving 6 bases between them. The CDR3 coding sequence is TGTGCCAGCAGGTCAGAAGCCAAAAACATTCAGTACTTC. It encodes CASRSEAKNIQYF.

This chain connects TRBV2 to TRBJ2-3; the match to TRBD2 covers 7 bases. Looked up from germline, CDR1 is SNHLY and CDR2 is FYNNEI. Trimming cost V 5 bases and J 2 bases; bases outside gene matches: 4. This CDR3 comprises 14 residues. The CDR3 sequence is CASSLAGDTDTQYF. Here the CDR3 DNA reads TGTGCCAGCAGTCTTGCGGGGGACACAGATACGCAGTATTTT.

The gene calls are TRBV9 and TRBJ1-3; D ambiguous. The CDR3 runs to 17 residues. V was trimmed by 0 bases and J by 0 bases, leaving 13 bases between them. Germline V CDR1 and CDR2: SGDLS, YYNGEE. CDR3 nucleotides: TGTGCCAGCAGCGTAGGGAGCAGCTCACGCTCTGGAAACACCATATATTTT. It is translated as CASSVGSSSRSGNTIYF.

V gene TRBV27 combines with J gene TRBJ1-2; TRBD1 matches at 8 bases. Germline V CDR1 and CDR2: MNHEY, SMNVEV (reference sequence). Trimming removed 5 bases from V and 1 base from J; junction bases left unmatched: 3. The CDR3 is 14 amino acids. The CDR3 spells CASSRQGNNYGYTF. DNA for the CDR3: TGTGCCAGCAGTCGACAGGGGAATAACTATGGCTACACCTTC.

This chain uses TRBV9 with TRBJ2-7, with 12 bases identical to TRBD1. V dropped 5 bases and J dropped 4; count of bases not matched to a gene: 7. CDR1 and CDR2 (germline): SGDLS, YYNGEE. The CDR3 totals 15 residues. The DNA of the CDR3 is TGTGCCAGCAGTTCGGGGACAGGGGGCGGGTACGAGCAGTACTTC. Protein product: CASSSGTGGGYEQYF.

The V and J genes are TRBV15 and TRBJ2-5; 7 bases align to TRBD1. Germline-derived CDR1 and CDR2 are LNHNV and YYDKDF (reference sequence). The CDR3 length is 16 residues. V dropped 4 bases and J dropped 3; count of bases not matched to a gene: 11. The CDR3 bases are TGTGCCACCAGCACAGTGACAGGGCTTGTTGAAGAGACCCAGTACTTC. Translation: CATSTVTGLVEETQYF. Supplemented by reference TRBV15 and TRBJ2-5, the full variable domain reads DAMVIQNPRYQVTQFGKPVTLSCSQTLNHNVMYWYQQKSSQAPKLLFHYYDKDFNNEADTPDNFQSRRPNTSFCFLDIRSPGLGDTAMYLCATSTVTGLVEETQYFGPGTRLLVL.

This clone was seen a few times. This chain links TRBV9 with TRBJ1-4; the D gene is possibly TRBD1 (5 bases). Germline CDR1 is SGDLS and CDR2 is YYNGEE. V was cut by 2 bases and J by 2 bases, with 13 bases left in between. The CDR3 consists of 16 residues. This CDR3 reads CASSVGTGLTNEKLFF. CDR3 nucleotide sequence: TGTGCCAGCAGCGTTGGGACCGGCCTTACTAATGAAAAACTGTTTTTT.

The chain has TRBV5-1 and TRBJ2-1, with D possibly matching TRBD1 (5 bases). The germline gives CDR1 SGHRS, CDR2 YFSETQ. The CDR3 is 13 amino acids. The V and J ends lost 0 bases and 7 bases respectively, with 8 bases between them. CDR3 DNA sequence: TGCGCCAGCAGCTTGGAGCAGGGAAATGAGCAGTTCTTC. Translating gives CASSLEQGNEQFF.

The V gene is TRBV5-4, the J gene TRBJ1-2; 10 bases align to TRBD1. The germline CDR1 and CDR2 sequences are SGHNT and YYREEE (reference sequence). This CDR3 region has 15 residues. Trimming at V came to 4 bases and at J to 2 bases, leaving 5 bases not matched to a gene. The chain's CDR3 is CASSPPGQGNYGYTF. The CDR3 coding sequence is TGTGCCAGCAGCCCACCGGGACAGGGGAACTATGGCTACACCTTC.

By share, this clone counts as medium-sized. This chain links TRBV2 with TRBJ1-5; D call uncertain. Trimming took off 3 bases at V and 5 bases at J, with 5 bases between the two ends. Per germline, CDR1 SNHLY and CDR2 FYNNEI. This CDR3 spans 12 amino acids. In nucleotides, the CDR3 is TGTGCCAGCAGTGAGGAGTATCAGCCCCAGCATTTT. This gives the protein CASSEEYQPQHF.

The chain couples TRBV19 to TRBJ1-4; D is uncertain. Germline-derived CDR1 and CDR2 are LNHDA and SQIVND (reference sequence). Between the trimmed V and J ends, which lost 6 bases and 8 bases, there was a span of 16 bases. CDR3 length: 14 amino acids. In DNA, the CDR3 is TGTGCCAGTAGGGGCCAGCTTCTTGCGGAAAAACTGTTTTTT. Translated: CASRGQLLAEKLFF. Filled out from reference TRBV19 and TRBJ1-4, the complete variable domain reads DGGITQSPKYLFRKEGQNVTLSCEQNLNHDAMYWYRQDPGQGLRLIYYSQIVNDFQKGDIAEGYSVSREKKESFPLTVTSAQKNPTAFYLCASRGQLLAEKLFFGSGTQLSVL.

The chain employs TRBV6-5 and TRBJ2-3; TRBD2 is a possible D gene (6 bases). V lost 5 bases and J lost 4, with 16 bases in between. The CDR3 length is 15 residues. Germline loops: CDR1 MNHEY, CDR2 SVGAGI. CDR3 coding DNA: TGTGCCAGCAGTCGTCCCGGGACTTTGGCAGATACGCAGTATTTT. This gives the protein CASSRPGTLADTQYF.

For the CDR3, the DNA is TGTGCCAGCAGCCCATGGTCTAACACCGGGGAGCTGTTTTTT. Its protein product is CASSPWSNTGELFF. The rearrangement joins TRBV7-7 to TRBJ2-2; no clear D. The CDR3 loop spans 14 amino acids. Trimming took 5 bases from V and 2 from J, leaving 9 bases between them. Germline values: CDR1 SSHAT, CDR2 FNYEAQ (reference sequence).

The genes are TRBV7-2 and TRBJ2-2; 9 bases line up with TRBD2. Germline loops: CDR1 SGHTA, CDR2 FQGNSA. This CDR3 region has 16 residues. With 5 bases clipped from V and 1 base from J, the junction kept 5 bases outside the gene matches. This CDR3 is CASSRGGARNTGELFF. The DNA for the CDR3 is TGTGCCAGCAGCCGCGGGGGGGCCAGGAACACCGGGGAGCTGTTTTTT.

This clone showed up just a few times. V usage is TRBV30 and J usage is TRBJ1-5; D is uncertain. The ends were cut back, 2 bases at V and 5 bases at J, with 10 bases in the middle. The germline V gene has CDR1 GTSNPN and CDR2 SVGIG (reference sequence). This CDR3 region has 13 residues. The CDR3 coding sequence is TGTGCCTGGAGTTACAGCTTCGATCAGCCCCAGCATTTT. It translates to CAWSYSFDQPQHF.

The rearrangement uses TRBV28 and TRBJ1-1; the match to TRBD1 covers 7 bases. The V and J ends lost 6 bases and 1 base, in that order; junction bases with no gene match: 8. The CDR3 runs 15 residues. Germline assignment: CDR1 MDHEN and CDR2 SYDVKM. DNA of the CDR3: TGTGCCAGCAGGGTGGAACAGGGGCGGAACACTGAAGCTTTCTTT. This encodes CASRVEQGRNTEAFF.

The chain is built from TRBV7-6 and TRBJ2-2; TRBD2 agrees at 9 bases. Losses at the gene ends were 3 bases for V and 3 bases for J; bases not matched to a gene: 2. Per the germline V gene, CDR1 is SGHVS and CDR2 is FNYEAQ. The CDR3 has 15 amino acids. As DNA, the CDR3 is TGTGCCAGCAGCTTCCAGCGGGGGGACACCGGGGAGCTGTTTTTT. Translating it yields CASSFQRGDTGELFF. The full variable domain, its missing parts supplied by reference TRBV7-6 and TRBJ2-2, is GAGVSQSPRYKVTKRGQDVALRCDPISGHVSLYWYRQALGQGPEFLTYFNYEAQQDKSGLPNDRFSAERPEGSISTLTIQRTEQRDSAMYRCASSFQRGDTGELFFGEGSRLTVL.

A single count supports this clone. The rearrangement links TRBV7-6 to TRBJ2-3; a weak D match, TRBD2 (5 bases). Trimming pared 4 bases from V and 5 bases from J, leaving 13 bases between. The V gene's germline CDR1 is SGHVS and CDR2 FNYEAQ. The CDR3 is 14 amino acids. CDR3 in amino acids: CASSSRGLQDTQYF. DNA of the CDR3: TGTGCCAGCAGCTCGAGAGGGTTGCAAGATACGCAGTATTTT.

The chain joins TRBV5-1 to TRBJ2-3; 8 bases fit TRBD1. The J segment lost 4 bases and the V segment lost 4 bases, leaving 8 bases of the junction unmatched. CDR3 length: 15 residues. Per germline, CDR1 SGHRS and CDR2 YFSETQ. This CDR3 reads CASSLGQGASDTQYF. The CDR3 DNA is TGCGCCAGCAGCCTTGGGCAGGGGGCATCAGATACGCAGTATTTT. The whole variable domain, remainder taken from reference TRBV5-1 and TRBJ2-3, is KAGVTQTPRYLIKTRGQQVTLSCSPISGHRSVSWYQQTPGQGLQFLFEYFSETQRNKGNFPGRFSGRQFSNSRSEMNVSTLELGDSALYLCASSLGQGASDTQYFGPGTRLTVL.

This chain links TRBV7-2 with TRBJ2-3, with D perhaps matching TRBD2 (6 bases). Deletions cut 2 bases from V and 1 base from J, with 10 bases between. The CDR3 covers 15 residues. Germline V CDR1 and CDR2: SGHTA, FQGNSA. The DNA for the CDR3 is TGTGCCAGCAGCTTAACTAGCCTCGGCACAGATACGCAGTATTTT. Translating it yields CASSLTSLGTDTQYF. Together with reference TRBV7-2 and TRBJ2-3, the CDR3 gives the full variable domain: GAGVSQSPSNKVTEKGKDVELRCDPISGHTALYWYRQSLGQGLEFLIYFQGNSAPDKSGLPSDRFSAERTGGSVSTLTIQRTQQEDSAVYLCASSLTSLGTDTQYFGPGTRLTVL.

The chain links TRBV7-6 to TRBJ2-2; 7 bases line up with TRBD2. Losses at the gene ends were 5 bases for V and 4 bases for J; bases not matched to a gene: 4. CDR1 and CDR2 from the germline V gene are SGHVS and FNYEAQ. The CDR3 is made up of 14 amino acids. The CDR3 here is CASSRRTSTGELFF. CDR3 DNA: TGTGCCAGCAGCCGTAGGACTAGCACCGGGGAGCTGTTTTTT.